This TCR beta chain was sequenced in a study of a mutant IDH1 vaccine in newly diagnosed glioma. Study-wide background: Vaccination followed radiotherapy alone by 4-6 weeks, or accompanied temozolomide cycles.

The method was immunoSEQ multiplex PCR; TCRdb's version includes in-frame clones alone and lacks a portion of them. The table lists roughly 120,000 clones, 80% of them singletons. Study-wide findings and caveats: The vaccine induced immune responses, and these occurred in roughly 93% of patients.

As to this clone: The antigen is not known.

Time point indicated: week 11, during vaccination. Vaccine doses each comprised 300 ug of mutant IDH1 20-mer peptide, with topical imiquimod. The germline gives CDR1 SGDLS, CDR2 YYNGEE. V was clipped by 2 bases and J by 3 bases, with 7 bases between them. CDR3 size: 13 residues. The starting material was PBMCs, obtained from a glioma patient whose treatment included an IDH1 peptide vaccine. This chain links TRBV9 with TRBJ2-3, with D unclear. The TCR sequence derives from a man between 40 and 49 years old with glioma. DNA of the CDR3: TGTGCCAGCAGCGTTGATGTAACAGATACGCAGTATTTT. Translation: CASSVDVTDTQYF.